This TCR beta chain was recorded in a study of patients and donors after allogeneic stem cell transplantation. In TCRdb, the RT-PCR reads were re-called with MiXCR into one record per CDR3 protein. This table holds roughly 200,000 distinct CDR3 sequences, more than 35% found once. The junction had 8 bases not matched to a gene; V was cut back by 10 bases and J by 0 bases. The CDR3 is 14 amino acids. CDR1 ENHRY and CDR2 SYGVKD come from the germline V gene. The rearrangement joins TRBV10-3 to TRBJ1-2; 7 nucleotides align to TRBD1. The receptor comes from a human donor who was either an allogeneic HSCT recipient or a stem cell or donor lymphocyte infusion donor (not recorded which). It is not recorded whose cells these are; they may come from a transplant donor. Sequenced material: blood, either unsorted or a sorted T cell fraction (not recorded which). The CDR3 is CATRDSTTNYGYTF. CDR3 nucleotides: TGTGCCACCCGGGACAGCACAACTAACTATGGCTACACCTTC.